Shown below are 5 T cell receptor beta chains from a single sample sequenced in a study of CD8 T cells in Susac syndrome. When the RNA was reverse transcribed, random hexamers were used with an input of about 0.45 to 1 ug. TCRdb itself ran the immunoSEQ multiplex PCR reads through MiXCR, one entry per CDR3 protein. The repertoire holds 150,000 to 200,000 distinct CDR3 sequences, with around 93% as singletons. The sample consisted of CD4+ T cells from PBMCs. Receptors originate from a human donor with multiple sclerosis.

CDR3 bases: TGTGCCAGCAGTTTGATGCCGAACTACGAGCAGTACTTC. Its protein is CASSLMPNYEQYF. The J gene is TRBJ2-7, the V gene TRBV28; D remains unclear. The CDR3 runs to 13 residues. Germline V gene lookup returns CDR1 MDHEN and CDR2 SYDVKM. Trimming cost V 3 bases and J 3 bases, with 9 bases left between them. Complete variable domain (other parts from reference TRBV28 and TRBJ2-7): DVKVTQSSRYLVKRTGEKVFLECVQDMDHENMFWYRQDPGLGLRLIYFSYDVKMKEKGDIPEGYSVSREKKERFSLILESASTNQTSMYLCASSLMPNYEQYFGPGTRLTVT.

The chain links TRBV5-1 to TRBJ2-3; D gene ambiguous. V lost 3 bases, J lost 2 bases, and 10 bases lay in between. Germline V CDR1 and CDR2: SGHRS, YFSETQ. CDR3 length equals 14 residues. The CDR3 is CASSSQADTDTQYF. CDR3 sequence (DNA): TGCGCCAGCAGCTCCCAGGCCGACACAGATACGCAGTATTTT.

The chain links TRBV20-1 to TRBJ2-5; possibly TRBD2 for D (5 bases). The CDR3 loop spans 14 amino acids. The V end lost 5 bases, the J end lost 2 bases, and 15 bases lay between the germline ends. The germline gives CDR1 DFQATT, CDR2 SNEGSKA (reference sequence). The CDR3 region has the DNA TGCAGTGCTTACTACGGGGTGATACAAGAGACCCAGTACTTC. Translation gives CSAYYGVIQETQYF.

The CDR3 loop reads CASSQDGTGTKNIQYF. CDR3 in DNA: TGTGCCAGCAGCCAAGATGGGACAGGGACCAAAAACATTCAGTACTTC. The chain recombines TRBV4-2 with TRBJ2-4, with 9 bases that match TRBD1. Germline CDR1 and CDR2: LGHNA and YNFKEQ. V was clipped by 0 bases and J by 2 bases; unmatched bases: 2. This CDR3 contains 16 residues.

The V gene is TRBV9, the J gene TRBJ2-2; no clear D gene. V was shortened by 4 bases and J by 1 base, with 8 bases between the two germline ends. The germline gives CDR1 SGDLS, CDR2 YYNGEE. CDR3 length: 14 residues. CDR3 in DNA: TGTGCCAGCAGCCCCCCAATGAACACCGGGGAGCTGTTTTTT. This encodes CASSPPMNTGELFF.